Listed below are T cell receptor beta chains from one sample, sequenced in a study of blood T cell repertoires in COVID-19. Sequencing was performed with immunoSEQ multiplex PCR; in TCRdb, only in-frame clones are kept and a portion is missing. The table includes about 250,000 clones, less than 90% detected once. Sequencing used PBMCs or T cells enriched from blood (not recorded which). These receptors were obtained from a woman aged 45-59 years who had recovered from COVID-19. Both conserved end residues are part of each CDR3. Fields, in order: CDR3 length, V gene, J gene, clone size, D gene, CDR3 DNA, CDR3 protein. A D gene is named only where the DNA matches it firmly. Clone size is not always given. Where it is, it says once, few, many or a class for expanded clones.

>15|TRBV5-1|TRBJ1-2|-|TRBD1
TGCGCCAGCAGCACCCAGGGGACAGGGGTCTATGGCTACACCTTC
CASSTQGTGVYGYTF
>14|TRBV28|TRBJ2-2|few|-
TGTGCCAGCAGTTTACGTCCGTCTACCGGGGAGCTGTTTTTT
CASSLRPSTGELFF
>15|TRBV6-5|TRBJ2-1|-|TRBD2
TGTGCCAGCACCCGAGCGGGAGCCTCGTACAATGAGCAGTTCTTC
CASTRAGASYNEQFF
>16|TRBV6-4|TRBJ2-6|-|TRBD1
TGTGCCAGCAGTGGGACAGGGGTTTCTGGGGCCAACGTCCTGACTTTC
CASSGTGVSGANVLTF
>11|TRBV28|TRBJ1-4|-|-
TGTGCCAGCAGTTCCGGTGAAAAACTGTTTTTT
CASSSGEKLFF
>14|TRBV28|TRBJ2-7|-|TRBD2
TGTGCCAGCACTTTCGGCGGGAGGGTGTACGAGCAGTACTTC
CASTFGGRVYEQYF
>13|TRBV13|TRBJ1-1|-|-
TGTGCCAGCAGCTTATACAGGAACACTGAAGCTTTCTTT
CASSLYRNTEAFF
>14|TRBV28|TRBJ1-6|-|-
TGTGCCAGCACCGGCTTTGGCGGGGGATCACCCCTCCACTTT
CASTGFGGGSPLHF
>15|TRBV9|TRBJ1-4|-|TRBD1
TGTGCCAGCACCACGGGGCCGACAGGGGGTGAAAAACTGTTTTTT
CASTTGPTGGEKLFF
>16|TRBV18|TRBJ2-1|-|TRBD2
TGTGCCAGCTCACCTAGTTTAGCGGGAGGGGCGAATGAGCAGTTCTTC
CASSPSLAGGANEQFF
>17|TRBV27|TRBJ1-1|-|-
TGTGCCAGCAGTTTATCAGGGGTCGGGGGGATGAACACTGAAGCTTTCTTT
CASSLSGVGGMNTEAFF
>16|TRBV6-5|TRBJ2-7|-|TRBD1
TGTGCCAGCAGTTCCTCGGGGACAGGCAAAGTAGGAGAGCAGTACTTC
CASSSSGTGKVGEQYF
>15|TRBV19|TRBJ1-2|-|-
TGTGCCAGTACCCCGTCGAGGGAAGCCTACTATGGCTACACCTTC
CASTPSREAYYGYTF
>14|TRBV15|TRBJ1-4|-|TRBD1
TGTGCCACCAGCAAAGGGGGCTTAGATGAAAAACTGTTTTTT
CATSKGGLDEKLFF
>16|TRBV11-2|TRBJ2-7|-|TRBD2
TGTGCCAGCAGCGACGCGGGACTAGCGCTCGCCTACGAGCAGTACTTC
CASSDAGLALAYEQYF
>14|TRBV20-1|TRBJ1-5|-|-
TGCAGTGCTAGTCTTACCCCAGGGGACCAGCCCCAGCATTTT
CSASLTPGDQPQHF
>14|TRBV14|TRBJ2-5|-|-
TGTGCCAGCAGCCAAGCTAGGGGGCAAGAGACCCAGTACTTC
CASSQARGQETQYF
>13|TRBV4-3|TRBJ2-7|-|-
TGCGCCAGCAGCCAATTCAGGGGGGTCGAGCAGTACTTC
CASSQFRGVEQYF
>14|TRBV6-2/TRBV6-3|TRBJ1-1|few|-
TGTGCCAGCAGTGTAGGGGGACGGCTAATCTCGGCTTTCTTT
CASSVGGRLISAFF
>17|TRBV20-1|TRBJ2-7|-|TRBD2
TGCAGTGCCAGTCTAGCGGGAGCATTTGATTCTATCCGTCAGCAGTACTTC
CSASLAGAFDSIRQQYF
>14|TRBV6-6|TRBJ2-7|-|-
TGTGCCAGCTCCGGCGCCGGGAATCTCAACGAGCAGTACTTC
CASSGAGNLNEQYF
>11|TRBV29-1|TRBJ1-2|-|-
TGCAGCGTTCTAGGTATGAATGGCTACACCTTC
CSVLGMNGYTF
>15|TRBV5-6|TRBJ1-4|-|-
TGTGCCAGCAGCGGCACAGGGAACTTAAGAGAAAAACTGTTTTTT
CASSGTGNLREKLFF
>17|TRBV19|TRBJ1-2|-|TRBD1
TGTGCCAGTAGTACTCCGGGACAGGGGGCGGCAGGCTATGGCTACACCTTC
CASSTPGQGAAGYGYTF
>14|TRBV18|TRBJ1-5|once|-
TGTGCCAGCTCACCTCAGGGTAGCAATCAGCCCCAGCATTTT
CASSPQGSNQPQHF
>15|TRBV7-2|TRBJ1-1|-|-
TGTGCCAGCAGCTTGTCGGGTGACGTCGGCACTGAAGCTTTCTTT
CASSLSGDVGTEAFF
>19|TRBV3-1/TRBV3-2|TRBJ2-2|-|TRBD2
TGTGCCAGCAGCCAACGCGTCTGGACTAGCTTATCGGGGGCCGGGGAGCTGTTTTTT
CASSQRVWTSLSGAGELFF
>14|TRBV2|TRBJ2-7|-|TRBD2
TGTGCCGGGGGCTTGAGCGGGAGCCCCTACGAGCAGTACTTC
CAGGLSGSPYEQYF
>15|TRBV5-4|TRBJ2-7|-|-
TGTGCCAGCAGCCCCGCTATGGAGAGCTCCTACGAGCAGTACTTC
CASSPAMESSYEQYF
>12|TRBV12-3/TRBV12-4|TRBJ2-1|-|TRBD2
TGTGCCAGCAAAGCGGGAGGTAATGAGCAGTTCTTC
CASKAGGNEQFF
>16|TRBV7-3|TRBJ1-1|-|TRBD1
TGTGCCAGCAGCGAATCGACAGGGGAGATGAACACTGAAGCTTTCTTT
CASSESTGEMNTEAFF
>14|TRBV9|TRBJ1-2|-|-
TGTGCCAGCAGCGTGTTATCGACAGACTATGGCTACACCTTC
CASSVLSTDYGYTF